This entry lists 30 T cell receptor beta chains sequenced from one sample in a study of shared clonotypes between healthy human individuals. Profiled with immunoSEQ multiplex PCR; TCRdb holds only in-frame clones, not every one. The sample lists about 680,000 clones, less than 80% occurring once. Sequenced sample: memory CD4+ T cells sorted from blood. The subset was: CD45RA-negative fraction. These receptor sequences come from a woman aged 25 to 39 in good health.

This clone was seen many times. This chain joins TRBV14 and TRBJ2-7, with 7 bases lining up with TRBD2. Trimming at V came to 2 bases and at J to 5 bases, leaving 6 bases not matched to a gene. Germline V gene sequence: CDR1 SGHDN, CDR2 FVKESK. This CDR3 contains 14 residues. The CDR3 loop reads CASSQLAEGNEQYF. The CDR3 region has the DNA TGTGCCAGCAGCCAACTAGCGGAGGGGAACGAGCAGTACTTC.

The chain couples TRBV5-1 to TRBJ1-1; no reliable D call. The germline V gene encodes CDR1 SGHRS and CDR2 YFSETQ. The CDR3 runs to 16 residues. V lost 6 bases and J 4 bases, leaving 22 bases between the germline ends. CDR3 in DNA: TGCGCCAGCAAATTTAGTCCGGCAGGAGTAGCCACTGAAGCTTTCTTT. It codes for CASKFSPAGVATEAFF.

This chain connects TRBV21-1 to TRBJ2-1; whether TRBD2, the table's D call, matches the DNA was not checked. TRBV21-1 is designated a pseudogene. The CDR3 has 19 residues. CDR3 residues: CASSNRLAGASNSYNEQFF. CDR3 bases: TGTGCCAGCAGCAATCGGCTAGCGGGAGCTTCGAACTCCTACAATGAGCAGTTCTTC.

V and J are TRBV19 and TRBJ2-7; D is perhaps TRBD1 (6 bases). The CDR3 runs 15 residues. Between the trimmed V and J ends, which lost 3 bases and 4 bases, there was a span of 16 bases. Germline CDR1 and CDR2: LNHDA and SQIVND (reference sequence). DNA of the CDR3: TGTGCCAGTAGTATTTATGGACAGCCGATATACGAGCAGTACTTC. This sequence encodes CASSIYGQPIYEQYF. Full variable domain (remainder filled in from reference TRBV19 and TRBJ2-7): DGGITQSPKYLFRKEGQNVTLSCEQNLNHDAMYWYRQDPGQGLRLIYYSQIVNDFQKGDIAEGYSVSREKKESFPLTVTSAQKNPTAFYLCASSIYGQPIYEQYFGPGTRLTVT.

This clone was recorded at least ten times. The J gene is TRBJ2-7, the V gene TRBV27; 13 nucleotides line up with TRBD2. The V gene end was trimmed by 6 bases and the J gene end by 6 bases; junction bases not matched to a gene: 11. Germline CDR1 and CDR2: MNHEY and SMNVEV (reference sequence). The CDR3 totals 16 residues. This chain's CDR3 is CASRKLAGGPLGEQYF. The CDR3 DNA sequence: TGTGCCAGCAGAAAACTAGCGGGAGGGCCTTTAGGCGAGCAGTACTTC.

This clone was seen a few times. The chain links TRBV6-1 to TRBJ2-5; no definite D call. The CDR3 loop spans 12 amino acids. Deletions cut 4 bases from V and 4 bases from J, with 7 bases between. The germline V gene encodes CDR1 MNHNS and CDR2 SASEGT. The CDR3 DNA follows: TGTGCCAGCAGTGTCGAGTTAGAGACCCAGTACTTC. Encoded protein: CASSVELETQYF.

This chain joins TRBV28 and TRBJ1-1; D ambiguous. V lost 6 bases and J 0 bases, leaving 11 bases between the germline ends. The germline gives CDR1 MDHEN, CDR2 SYDVKM. CDR3 length: 14 amino acids. The CDR3 sequence: CASREGQLNTEAFF. CDR3 DNA sequence: TGTGCCAGCAGAGAAGGGCAGCTGAACACTGAAGCTTTCTTT. Full variable domain (remainder filled in from reference TRBV28 and TRBJ1-1): DVKVTQSSRYLVKRTGEKVFLECVQDMDHENMFWYRQDPGLGLRLIYFSYDVKMKEKGDIPEGYSVSREKKERFSLILESASTNQTSMYLCASREGQLNTEAFFGQGTRLTVV.

The chain links TRBV6-1 to TRBJ2-2; 9 nucleotides agree with TRBD1. CDR3 size: 15 residues. V lost 7 bases and J lost 2; bases outside the gene matches: 5. The germline V gene has CDR1 MNHNS and CDR2 SASEGT. The CDR3 spells CASTRQGENTGELFF. The CDR3 coding sequence is TGTGCCAGCACACGACAGGGGGAAAACACCGGGGAGCTGTTTTTT.

The CDR3 DNA reads as TGTGCCAGTAGTATAGATCTAAGAGGGTTGCAAGCTTTCTTT. Translated: CASSIDLRGLQAFF. The chain is built from TRBV19 and TRBJ1-1; D is uncertain. Germline CDR1 and CDR2: LNHDA and SQIVND (reference sequence). The CDR3 loop spans 14 amino acids. V lost 0 bases to trimming and J lost 9 bases, with 14 bases between them.

This chain links TRBV7-8 with TRBJ1-3, with D tentatively TRBD1 (6 bases). Germline V gene sequence: CDR1 SGHVS, CDR2 FQNEAQ. Trimming shortened V by 0 bases and J by 0 bases, and 12 bases separated the two germline ends. This CDR3 has 17 residues. CDR3 nucleotide sequence: TGTGCCAGCAGCTTAGCGGAGGGACAAGGCTCTGGAAACACCATATATTTT. It specifies CASSLAEGQGSGNTIYF.

The J gene is TRBJ2-3, the V gene TRBV28; TRBD1 matches at 7 bases. From germline, CDR1 is MDHEN and CDR2 SYDVKM. The CDR3 sequence is 15 residues long. Trimming took 4 bases from V and 2 from J; bases not matched to a gene: 6. The CDR3, as DNA: TGTGCCAGCAGTTCTACCGGGACAGTCACAGATACGCAGTATTTT. Translation gives CASSSTGTVTDTQYF.

The chain recombines TRBV10-3 with TRBJ2-7; 15 nucleotides agree with TRBD2. The CDR3 runs to 14 residues. Germline CDR1 is ENHRY and CDR2 is SYGVKD. J was trimmed by 7 bases and V by 4 bases; bases with no gene match: 2. The CDR3 reads CAISGTSGRDEQYF. The CDR3 nucleotides read TGTGCCATCAGTGGGACTAGCGGGAGGGATGAGCAGTACTTC.

CDR3 protein: CASSAGFSVNEAFF. The CDR3 nucleotides read TGTGCCAGCAGTGCCGGTTTCTCAGTGAATGAAGCTTTCTTT. The V call is TRBV6-1, the J call TRBJ1-1, with unresolved D. CDR3 length equals 14 residues. CDR1 and CDR2 (germline): MNHNS, SASEGT. The V gene lost 4 bases and the J gene lost 7 bases, with 16 bases spanning the gap.

The genes are TRBV21-1 and TRBJ2-7; the table gives TRBD1 as D, unverified against the DNA. TRBV21-1 is recorded as a pseudogene. This CDR3 has 16 residues. CDR3 DNA: TGTGCCAGCAGCCACTCGGGGGACAGGTGCAACTACGAGCAGTACTTC. This gives the protein CASSHSGDRCNYEQYF.

This clone has just a few counts. The chain uses TRBV6-5 and TRBJ1-1; 10 nucleotides agree with TRBD1. V shed 8 bases, J shed 5 bases, and the junction held 8 bases outside the gene matches. The CDR3 is 14 amino acids. Germline lookup yields CDR1 MNHEY and CDR2 SVGAGI. CDR3 bases: TGTGCCAGCTTCCTCAGGGACAGGGGAACTGAAGCTTTCTTT. Protein product: CASFLRDRGTEAFF.

The chain joins TRBV27 to TRBJ2-6; 9 bases line up with TRBD1. CDR1 and CDR2 (germline): MNHEY, SMNVEV (reference sequence). V was clipped by 5 bases and J by 2 bases; unmatched bases: 7. The CDR3 consists of 17 residues. This CDR3 reads CASSPGQGNAGANVLTF. The CDR3 DNA is TGTGCCAGCAGTCCGGGACAGGGTAATGCTGGGGCCAACGTCCTGACTTTC.

This chain connects TRBV25-1 to TRBJ2-3; tentatively, D is TRBD2 (5 bases). CDR3 length: 16 amino acids. Deletions cut 1 base from V and 1 base from J, with 12 bases between. Germline V gives CDR1 MGHDK, CDR2 SYGVNS. CDR3 amino acids: CASSESRRGRTDTQYF. The CDR3 DNA sequence: TGTGCCAGCAGTGAATCTAGGAGAGGGCGCACAGATACGCAGTATTTT.

The chain combines TRBV28 with TRBJ2-7, with TRBD2 matching over 7 bases. This CDR3 has 16 amino acids. Trimming at V came to 4 bases and at J to 0 bases, leaving 9 bases not matched to a gene. Germline V CDR1 and CDR2: MDHEN, SYDVKM. CDR3 sequence reads: CASSWHYGRNSYEQYF. Written as DNA, the CDR3 is TGTGCCAGCAGTTGGCATTACGGGAGGAACTCCTACGAGCAGTACTTC.

J is TRBJ2-3 and V is TRBV4-1; 8 bases agree with TRBD2. Germline V gives CDR1 MGHRA, CDR2 YSYEKL. CDR3 length equals 17 residues. The trim removed 1 base at V and 6 bases at J, leaving 12 bases unmatched. The CDR3 region is CASSQGLGAGEPDTQYF. CDR3 coding DNA: TGCGCCAGCAGCCAAGGATTAGGAGCGGGAGAGCCTGATACGCAGTATTTT.

This rearrangement joins TRBV28 to TRBJ2-2; D gene unclear. V dropped 10 bases and J dropped 5 bases, with 14 bases sitting between them. The germline V gene has CDR1 MDHEN and CDR2 SYDVKM. The CDR3 totals 13 residues. The CDR3 here is CATQGPGTGELFF. CDR3 DNA sequence: TGTGCCACGCAAGGACCCGGTACCGGGGAGCTGTTTTTT.

The chain combines TRBV28 with TRBJ2-1, with 11 bases identical to TRBD2. The germline V gene has CDR1 MDHEN and CDR2 SYDVKM. This CDR3 region has 15 residues. J gave up 3 bases and V 5 bases, and 3 bases lay outside the gene matches. CDR3 region: CASSETSGNYNEQFF. The CDR3 DNA reads as TGTGCCAGCAGTGAGACTAGCGGGAACTACAATGAGCAGTTCTTC.

The chain recombines TRBV7-3 with TRBJ1-1; 8 bases agree with TRBD1. Per germline, CDR1 SGHTA and CDR2 FQGTGA. The CDR3 sequence is 14 residues long. Trimming cost V 5 bases and J 2 bases; bases outside gene matches: 4. The CDR3 region is CASSTDRGNTEAFF. For the CDR3, the DNA is TGTGCCAGCAGCACAGACAGGGGAAACACTGAAGCTTTCTTT. The full variable domain, in which reference TRBV7-3 and TRBJ1-1 provide the parts outside the CDR3, is GAGVSQTPSNKVTEKGKYVELRCDPISGHTALYWYRQSLGQGPEFLIYFQGTGAADDSGLPNDRFFAVRPEGSVSTLKIQRTERGDSAVYLCASSTDRGNTEAFFGQGTRLTVV.

V usage is TRBV2 and J usage is TRBJ2-6; 11 bases are a match to TRBD1. Germline V lookup: CDR1 SNHLY, CDR2 FYNNEI. J gave up 4 bases and V 8 bases, and 10 bases lay outside the gene matches. This CDR3 is built from 17 residues. CDR3 amino acids: CASLLGQGVPGANVLTF. The CDR3 bases are TGTGCCAGCCTTCTGGGACAGGGGGTACCCGGGGCCAACGTCCTGACTTTC. The entire variable domain, with the rest obtained from reference TRBV2 and TRBJ2-6, is as follows: EPEVTQTPSHQVTQMGQEVILRCVPISNHLYFYWYRQILGQKVEFLVSFYNNEISEKSEIFDDQFSVERPDGSNFTLKIRSTKLEDSAMYFCASLLGQGVPGANVLTFGAGSRLTVL.

This clone was seen once. The chain links TRBV27 to TRBJ2-1; 12 nucleotides align to TRBD2. J was trimmed by 2 bases and V by 6 bases; bases with no gene match: 8. The CDR3 runs 17 residues. Germline assignment: CDR1 MNHEY and CDR2 SMNVEV (reference sequence). This CDR3 is CASSVTSGRSPYNEQFF. The DNA of the CDR3 is TGTGCCAGCAGCGTTACTAGCGGGAGGTCCCCCTACAATGAGCAGTTCTTC.

The chain couples TRBV5-1 to TRBJ1-1; 7 positions agree with TRBD1. With 5 bases clipped from V and 8 bases from J, the junction kept 9 bases outside the gene matches. CDR3 length: 13 residues. Germline V CDR1 and CDR2: SGHRS, YFSETQ. The DNA for the CDR3 is TGCGCCAGCAGGCATCGAACACAGGGGGAAGCTTTCTTT. Protein: CASRHRTQGEAFF.

V usage is TRBV7-3 and J usage is TRBJ2-6, with TRBD1 identical over 7 bases. The CDR3 runs 17 residues. Germline V gives CDR1 SGHTA, CDR2 FQGTGA. The J segment lost 0 bases and the V segment lost 4 bases, leaving 6 bases of the junction unmatched. This chain's CDR3 is CASSSKGARSGANVLTF. As DNA, the CDR3 is TGTGCCAGCAGCTCAAAGGGGGCCCGCTCTGGGGCCAACGTCCTGACTTTC. The full variable domain, in which reference TRBV7-3 and TRBJ2-6 provide the parts outside the CDR3, is GAGVSQTPSNKVTEKGKYVELRCDPISGHTALYWYRQSLGQGPEFLIYFQGTGAADDSGLPNDRFFAVRPEGSVSTLKIQRTERGDSAVYLCASSSKGARSGANVLTFGAGSRLTVL.

This chain uses TRBV6-1 with TRBJ1-5; 9 bases align to TRBD1. CDR1 and CDR2 (germline): MNHNS, SASEGT. This CDR3 is built from 13 residues. CDR3 sequence (DNA): TGTGCGGGGGGGACAGGGCCTAATCAGCCCCAGCATTTT. It yields the protein CAGGTGPNQPQHF.

The V and J genes are TRBV5-4 and TRBJ2-1; D is perhaps TRBD2 (7 bases). V lost 4 bases to trimming and J lost 4 bases, with 15 bases between them. Germline CDR1 SGHNT, CDR2 YYREEE (reference sequence). The CDR3 totals 15 residues. In DNA form, the CDR3 reads TGTGCCAGCAGCGCTTGGGGGGGCGGGTACAATGAGCAGTTCTTC. This encodes CASSAWGGGYNEQFF. Variable domain in full (rest from reference TRBV5-4 and TRBJ2-1): ETGVTQSPTHLIKTRGQQVTLRCSSQSGHNTVSWYQQALGQGPQFIFQYYREEENGRGNFPPRFSGLQFPNYSSELNVNALELDDSALYLCASSAWGGGYNEQFFGPGTRLTVL.

The chain joins TRBV28 to TRBJ1-5, with 9 positions matching TRBD1. After removal of 6 bases from V and 5 bases from J, the junction contained 8 bases not matched to a gene. The CDR3 sequence is 15 residues long. In germline, CDR1 is MDHEN, CDR2 SYDVKM. The CDR3 sequence is CASRRPGTGYQPQHF. CDR3 DNA sequence: TGTGCCAGCAGACGGCCCGGGACAGGGTATCAGCCCCAGCATTTT.

As for this clone: Other DNA variants within this sample encode the same CDR3. J is TRBJ2-7 and V is TRBV18; D gene uncertain. Trimming pared 3 bases from V and 1 base from J, leaving 7 bases between. The CDR3 is 13 amino acids. Germline V gives CDR1 KGHSH, CDR2 LQKENI. CDR3: CASSPGTSYEQYF. CDR3 nucleotide sequence: TGTGCCAGCTCACCTGGAACATCCTACGAGCAGTACTTC. Full variable domain (remainder filled in from reference TRBV18 and TRBJ2-7): NAGVMQNPRHLVRRRGQEARLRCSPMKGHSHVYWYRQLPEEGLKFMVYLQKENIIDESGMPKERFSAEFPKEGPSILRIQQVVRGDSAAYFCASSPGTSYEQYFGPGTRLTVT.